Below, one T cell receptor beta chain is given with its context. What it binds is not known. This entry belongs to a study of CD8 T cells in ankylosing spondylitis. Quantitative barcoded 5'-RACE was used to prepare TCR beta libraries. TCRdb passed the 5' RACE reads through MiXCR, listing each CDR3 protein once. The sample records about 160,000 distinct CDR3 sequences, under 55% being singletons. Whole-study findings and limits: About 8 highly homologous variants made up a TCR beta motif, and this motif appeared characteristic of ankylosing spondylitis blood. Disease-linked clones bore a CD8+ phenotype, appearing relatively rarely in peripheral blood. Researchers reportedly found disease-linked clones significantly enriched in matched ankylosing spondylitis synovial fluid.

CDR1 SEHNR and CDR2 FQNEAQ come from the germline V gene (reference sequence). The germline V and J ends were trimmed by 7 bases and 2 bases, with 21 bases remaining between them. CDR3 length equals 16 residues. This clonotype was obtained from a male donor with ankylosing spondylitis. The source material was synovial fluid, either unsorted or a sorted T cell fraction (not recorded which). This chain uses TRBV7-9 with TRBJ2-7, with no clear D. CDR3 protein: CASTPFSARYAYEQYF. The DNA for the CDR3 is TGTGCCAGCACCCCCTTCTCGGCCAGGTATGCCTACGAGCAGTACTTC.